The entry below gives a single T cell receptor (beta chain) sequence along with its context. Its antigen is not yet known. No much larger clonotype is one base removed from it; base qualities were not supplied. The sample belongs to a study of blood T cell repertoires in COVID-19 (dated by TCRdb to about 2020). Regarding the study in general: The collaborator samples originated in the United States, Italy and Spain and spanned the acute and convalescent phases of COVID-19. The material from the prospective study consisted of cDNA or gDNA derived from T cells, B-cell-depleted T cells, or PBMCs. Subjects who had been exposed to COVID-19, were actively infected with it, or had recovered from it provided the deeply sampled blood TCRbeta repertoires that made up the dataset. The repertoires were released in a freely available public database meant as a resource for research on the immune response to SARS-CoV-2. Samples came from the ongoing ImmuneRACE study (first 160 participants) plus 1,254 subjects from 6 global collaborators. A de-identified subject ID, COVID-19 status, age in years and sex were almost always included in the sample metadata. HLA class I and class II types, where available, came from metadata supplied by the sample provider rather than from assay-based typing. Overall results and qualifications from the work: Clinical and demographic metadata were provided uncurated, with the amount varying by source and participant.

Whole blood was collected in K2EDTA tubes by collaborating institutions according to the institutions' own protocols. Collaborator samples were shipped for TCRbeta analysis as frozen whole blood, isolated PBMCs, or DNA extracted from either sample type. TCRbeta CDR3 regions were amplified from genomic DNA by means of the immunoSEQ Assay, a bias-controlled multiplex PCR. From the authors' description of their analysis: Nucleated cell counts per sample were estimated from amplification of reference gene primers within the assay. To quantify the absolute abundance of each unique TCRbeta CDR3 rearrangement, sequence reads were collapsed and filtered. For each sample, productive Simpson clonality was calculated as the square root of Simpson's diversity index across productive rearrangements. TCRdb took over this immuneACCESS table, retaining in-frame rearrangements with V and J assigned. Such tables are incomplete; in checked studies, under half of the missing clones stem from an unresolved V gene, and the remainder is unexplained. V and J calls plus clone size are reproduced from that table; the DNA served to infer D and trimming. The sample table records approximately 30,000 clones; over 75% of these occur just once. About 15% of the sample rests with the top ten.

Sequencing was performed on peripheral blood. The receptor was isolated from a man between 70 and 80 years old with active COVID-19.

The nucleotides are TGTGCCAGCAGCTTGGTCGGGACTGGTGCAACTAATGAAAAACTGTTTTTT. It encodes CASSLVGTGATNEKLFF. The chain was built from TRBV5-5 and TRBJ1-4, and the D gene may be TRBD1, 5 bases matching. There are 17 amino acids in the CDR3, from cysteine to phenylalanine inclusive. Only the CDR3 DNA stays, 51 bases, in frame from base 1. The germline V gene (reference sequence) provides CDR1 SGHKS and CDR2 YYEKEE. A distance of 12 bases separates the germline ends of V and J, which lose 0 bases and 0 bases respectively.